A selection of T cell receptor beta chains follows, all from one sample in a study of vaccination and CD4 T cells after COVID-19. TCRdb reanalysed the PCR reads using MiXCR and keeps one entry per CDR3 protein. The profile shows about 15,000 distinct CDR3 sequences, less than 55% of them singletons. Which antigens these TCRs recognize remains unknown. The sample taken for sequencing was CD4+ T cells from blood, cultured in vitro. Receptor source: a human donor who had recovered from COVID-19. CDR3s include the opening cysteine and the closing phenylalanine or tryptophan. A D gene is named only where the DNA matches it firmly. The listing skips clone size in some rows; elsewhere it reads once, few, many or a size class.

>TRBV2|TRBJ1-5|NA|once
TGTGCCAGCAGTGTTGCGGACGGACTACTTAATAGCAATCAGCCCCAGCATTTT
CASSVADGLLNSNQPQHF
>TRBV20-1|TRBJ2-7|NA|NA
TGCAGTGCCCACGACGGGACCACTGGGGAGCAGTACTTC
CSAHDGTTGEQYF
>TRBV30|TRBJ1-4|NA|NA
TGTGCGCAGTCGGGCAGAACTAATGAAAAACTGTTTTTT
CAQSGRTNEKLFF
>TRBV7-2|TRBJ2-3|TRBD2|few
TGTGCCAGCAGCTTAGAAGTCCGGGGGGGCCCGTATTTT
CASSLEVRGGPYF
>TRBV23-1|TRBJ1-2|NA|NA
TGCGCCAGCAGTCAATCGGCGTTATGCCAGCCTGGTGGCTACACCTTC
CASSQSALCQPGGYTF
>TRBV7-4|TRBJ2-5|NA|NA
TGTGCCAGCAGCCAGGGAATAGTGGAGACCCAGTACTTC
CASSQGIVETQYF
>TRBV25-1|TRBJ1-6|TRBD1|NA
TGTGCCAGCACGTCAGGGGGCCTAAATTCACCCCTCCACTTT
CASTSGGLNSPLHF
>TRBV4-2|TRBJ1-1|TRBD1|NA
TGTGCCAGCAGCCAGAGACAGGGGGCTTATGCGTACACTGAAGCTTTCTTT
CASSQRQGAYAYTEAFF
>TRBV30|TRBJ1-6|NA|NA
TGTGCCTGGAGTACGGGGGATAATTCACCCCTCCACTTT
CAWSTGDNSPLHF
>TRBV7-2|TRBJ1-2|NA|NA
TGTGCTAGCAGCCCCGCCCTCTATGGCTACACCTTC
CASSPALYGYTF
>TRBV28|TRBJ1-2|NA|NA
TGTGCCAGCAGTTTGAGGGTTAACTATGGCTACACCTTC
CASSLRVNYGYTF
>TRBV6-5|TRBJ1-2|NA|NA
TGTGCCAGCAGTTACATGGGCCATGACTATGGCTACACCTTC
CASSYMGHDYGYTF
>TRBV7-2|TRBJ1-4|NA|NA
TGTGCCAGCAGCGTAACCACGGGGTCCTACGAAAAACTGTTTTTT
CASSVTTGSYEKLFF
>TRBV6-1|TRBJ2-7|NA|NA
TGTGCCAGCATCCCGGCGAGGACCGGCTCCTACGAGCAGTACTTC
CASIPARTGSYEQYF
>TRBV27|TRBJ1-1|NA|NA
TGTGCCAGCAGTTTCCGGGCGAACACTGAAGCTTTCTTT
CASSFRANTEAFF
>TRBV15|TRBJ2-7|TRBD1|NA
TGTGCCACCAGCAAGAGGGGGTCGGGACAGGGGTTCCCCTACGAGCAGTACTTC
CATSKRGSGQGFPYEQYF
>TRBV19|TRBJ1-1|NA|NA
TGTGCCAGTAGTATTAGGGGGGGAGGTGAAGCTTTCTTT
CASSIRGGGEAFF
>TRBV12-3/TRBV12-4|TRBJ2-2|NA|NA
TGTGCCAGCAGGCAGCATCCAGGGAACACCGGGGAGCTGTTTTTT
CASRQHPGNTGELFF
>TRBV19|TRBJ1-1|NA|NA
TGTGCCAGTAGTATTAGAGGGCCCGGGACCACTGAAGCTTTCTTT
CASSIRGPGTTEAFF
>TRBV5-1|TRBJ2-5|NA|NA
TGCGCCAGCAGCTTGGACAGCTACCAAGAGACCCAGTACTTC
CASSLDSYQETQYF
>TRBV20-1|TRBJ2-7|NA|NA
TGCAGTGCTAGTTATACCGCTACCTACGAGCAGTACTTC
CSASYTATYEQYF
>TRBV7-2|TRBJ2-2|NA|NA
TGTGCCAGCAGAGACCGGGCCCACACCGGGGAGCTGTTTTTT
CASRDRAHTGELFF
>TRBV2|TRBJ1-5|TRBD1|NA
TGTGCCAGCAAAGGGACAGGGGTTCAGCCCCAGCATTTT
CASKGTGVQPQHF
>TRBV4-3|TRBJ1-2|TRBD1|once
TGCGCCAGCAGCCAAGGGGGACAGGGAGAAAACTATGGCTACACCTTC
CASSQGGQGENYGYTF
>TRBV2|TRBJ2-3|TRBD2|few
TGTGCCAGCAGCAACGGTCGTAGCGGGGGAGCGACAGATACGCAGTATTTT
CASSNGRSGGATDTQYF
>TRBV2|TRBJ1-2|TRBD1|NA
TGTGCCAGCGAACCCCTGGGGGACAGCCTGTTTAACTATGGCTACACCTTC
CASEPLGDSLFNYGYTF
>TRBV27|TRBJ1-1|TRBD1|NA
TGTGCCAGCAGTCGGACAGGGGGCACTGAAGCTTTCTTT
CASSRTGGTEAFF
>TRBV27|TRBJ2-5|NA|few
TGTGCCAGCAGTTGGGGGCGTAGGGAGACCCAGTACTTC
CASSWGRRETQYF
>TRBV14|TRBJ2-3|NA|NA
TGTGCCAGCAGCCGCCTCCGGGGCTTAACAGATACGCAGTATTTT
CASSRLRGLTDTQYF
>TRBV20-1|TRBJ1-1|TRBD1|NA
TGCAGTGCTAAACAGGGGGCTGAAGCTTTCTTT
CSAKQGAEAFF
>TRBV5-1|TRBJ2-3|NA|NA
TGCGCCAGCAGACGCGGGTCCTTCACAGATACGCAGTATTTT
CASRRGSFTDTQYF
>TRBV7-2|TRBJ2-5|NA|once
TGTGCCAGCAGCTTAGCGGGCCATTCGGAGACCCAGTACTTC
CASSLAGHSETQYF
>TRBV7-2|TRBJ1-2|NA|NA
TGTGCCAGCAGCTTAGCCAGGGGCTGGGACTATGGCTACACCTTC
CASSLARGWDYGYTF
>TRBV7-9|TRBJ2-7|NA|NA
TGTGCCAGCAGCTTAAAACAGCGGAAGCAGTACTTC
CASSLKQRKQYF
>TRBV5-1|TRBJ2-5|TRBD1|NA
TGCGCCAGCAGCTCCGGGACAGGGCAAGAGACCCAGTACTTC
CASSSGTGQETQYF
>TRBV7-9|TRBJ2-3|TRBD2|NA
TGTGCCAGCAGCTTAGGCCTGGGGAGGGGAGTGGGAGATACGCAGTATTTT
CASSLGLGRGVGDTQYF
>TRBV2|TRBJ2-1|TRBD2|NA
TGTGCCAGCAGTGAAGCTAGCGGGGGGGCTAAGTTCTTC
CASSEASGGAKFF
>TRBV12-3/TRBV12-4|TRBJ1-5|NA|few
TGTGCCAGCACCCGGACAGAGAATCAGCCCCAGCATTTT
CASTRTENQPQHF
>TRBV6-2/TRBV6-3|TRBJ1-1|NA|few
TGTGCCAGCAGTTACTCGAATAGTGGCGGCACTGAAGCTTTCTTT
CASSYSNSGGTEAFF
>TRBV19|TRBJ2-1|NA|NA
TGTGCCAGTAGGGGCCGGGGCTCCTACAATGAGCAGTTCTTC
CASRGRGSYNEQFF
>TRBV4-2|TRBJ2-3|NA|NA
TGTGCCAGCAGCCAAGATAGACGGATCACAGATACGCAGTATTTT
CASSQDRRITDTQYF
>TRBV7-9|TRBJ1-5|NA|few
TGTGCCAGCAGCCGGGACGGGGCTCAGCCCCAGCATTTT
CASSRDGAQPQHF
>TRBV24-1|TRBJ1-6|NA|NA
TGTGCCCCCCAAGAGCGGGGTCCCCTCCACTTT
CAPQERGPLHF
>TRBV30|TRBJ1-1|TRBD1|NA
TGTGCCTGGAGTGTATACAGGGGCACTGAAGCTTTCTTT
CAWSVYRGTEAFF
>TRBV7-2|TRBJ1-2|NA|NA
TGTGCCAGCAGCTTAAGGGGGGGGATCAACTATGGCTACACCTTC
CASSLRGGINYGYTF
>TRBV11-3|TRBJ2-2|TRBD2|once
TGTGCCAGCAGGGCGGGGGGAAGTACCGGGGAGCTGTTTTTT
CASRAGGSTGELFF
>TRBV28|TRBJ1-5|TRBD1|NA
TGTGCCAGCAGCTCGTCAGGACAGGGTAACGGGTATAGCAATCAGCCCCAGCATTTT
CASSSSGQGNGYSNQPQHF
>TRBV21-1|TRBJ2-1|NA|NA
TGTGCCAGCAGCAAAGGGTTGGGCCGCGCTAGCGGGAGTGTCAGCTACAATGAGCAGTTCTTC
CASSKGLGRASGSVSYNEQFF
>TRBV28|TRBJ1-4|NA|NA
TGTGCCAGCAGTTTATTGGGTGCAACTAATGAAAAACTGTTTTTT
CASSLLGATNEKLFF
>TRBV20-1|TRBJ1-5|NA|few
TGCAGTGCTAGAGTTGGACAGATGAATCAGCCCCAGCATTTT
CSARVGQMNQPQHF
>TRBV20-1|TRBJ1-2|TRBD1|NA
TGCAGCGTTAGACAGGGATCGGATGGCTACACCTTC
CSVRQGSDGYTF
>TRBV7-2|TRBJ2-6|NA|NA
TGTGCCAGCAGCTTAGGTGTGGGGGCTGGGGCCAACGTCCTGACTTTC
CASSLGVGAGANVLTF
>TRBV2|TRBJ2-2|TRBD1|few
TGTGCCAGCAGCACCGGGACAGGTTACACCGGGGAGCTGTTTTTT
CASSTGTGYTGELFF